A single sample is the source of the 7 T cell receptor beta chains below, sequenced in a study of T cell repertoires in cytomegalovirus infection. TCRdb itself ran the reads through MiXCR, one entry per CDR3 protein. Of about 260,000 distinct CDR3 sequences listed, roughly an eighth are singletons. Sequencing used PBMCs. The receptor set was obtained from a human donor in good health (CMV status not recorded). Some clones in this sample may be carry-over from other donors' samples.

The CDR3 DNA reads TGTGCCAGCAGACCGGGGGGGTGGAATCAGCCCCAGCATTTT. It is translated as CASRPGGWNQPQHF. The chain is built from TRBV6-5 and TRBJ1-5; weak D call: TRBD1 (5 bases). The V end was cut by 6 bases, the J end by 4 bases, with 13 bases between. Per the germline V gene, CDR1 is MNHEY and CDR2 is SVGAGI. CDR3 length: 14 residues.

The genes are TRBV5-1 and TRBJ1-3; possible D gene TRBD1, 6 bases. V was shortened by 4 bases and J by 3 bases, with 14 bases between the two germline ends. CDR1 is SGHRS, CDR2 YFSETQ, per germline. The CDR3 covers 15 residues. This CDR3 reads CASSTTGTIGNTIYF. CDR3 coding DNA: TGCGCCAGCAGCACTACCGGGACAATTGGAAACACCATATATTTT.

This clonotype occurred a few times. The chain recombines TRBV20-1 with TRBJ1-1; D is uncertain. CDR1 DFQATT and CDR2 SNEGSKA come from the germline V gene (reference sequence). The V end was cut by 3 bases, the J end by 3 bases, with 14 bases between. The CDR3 contains 14 residues. CDR3 sequence: CSASRVGKHTEAFF. CDR3 nucleotide sequence: TGCAGTGCTAGTAGGGTTGGTAAACACACTGAAGCTTTCTTT.

This clonotype occurred many times. This chain uses TRBV7-2 with TRBJ2-7, with a possible D match to TRBD2 (6 bases). V lost 6 bases and J lost 2, with 17 bases in between. Looked up from germline, CDR1 is SGHTA and CDR2 is FQGNSA. The CDR3 consists of 15 residues. The CDR3 spells CASSTAAGGPYEQYF. CDR3 DNA: TGTGCCAGCAGTACAGCAGCGGGTGGGCCCTACGAGCAGTACTTC.

This clonotype was recorded many times. The chain joins TRBV7-2 to TRBJ2-3; D may be TRBD2 (6 bases). V was pared by 3 bases and J by 6 bases, with 16 bases between. The V gene's germline CDR1 is SGHTA and CDR2 FQGNSA. CDR3 size: 15 residues. In DNA, the CDR3 is TGTGCCAGCAGCTTTCGACTAACGGGAGTGGATACGCAGTATTTT. It yields the protein CASSFRLTGVDTQYF.

The rearrangement joins TRBV29-1 to TRBJ1-2; D ambiguous. The CDR3 contains 12 residues. V lost 2 bases to trimming and J lost 8 bases, with 12 bases between them. Germline V gene sequence: CDR1 SQVTM, CDR2 ANQGSEA. The CDR3 spells CSVEIAVRGYTF. DNA for the CDR3: TGCAGCGTTGAAATAGCGGTCAGGGGCTACACCTTC.

The chain couples TRBV28 to TRBJ1-2; TRBD1 might be the D (5 bases). The germline V gene has CDR1 MDHEN and CDR2 SYDVKM. CDR3 size: 13 residues. The V end was cut by 3 bases, the J end by 7 bases, with 12 bases between. DNA for the CDR3: TGTGCCAGCAGTTTTGGGGACCTTGTTGGCTACACCTTC. This sequence encodes CASSFGDLVGYTF.